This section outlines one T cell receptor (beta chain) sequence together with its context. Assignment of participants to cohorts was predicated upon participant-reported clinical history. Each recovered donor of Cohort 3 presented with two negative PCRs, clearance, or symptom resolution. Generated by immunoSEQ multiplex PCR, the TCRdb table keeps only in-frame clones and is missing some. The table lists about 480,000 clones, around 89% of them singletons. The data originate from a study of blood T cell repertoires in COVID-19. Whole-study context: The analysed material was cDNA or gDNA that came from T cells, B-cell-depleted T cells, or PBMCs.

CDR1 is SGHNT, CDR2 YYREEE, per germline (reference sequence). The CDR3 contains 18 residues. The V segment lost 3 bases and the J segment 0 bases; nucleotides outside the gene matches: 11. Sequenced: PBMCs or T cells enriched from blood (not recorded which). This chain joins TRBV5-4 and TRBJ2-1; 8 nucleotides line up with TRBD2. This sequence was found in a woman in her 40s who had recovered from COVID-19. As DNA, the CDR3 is TGTGCCAGCAGCTCGGTTGTGAGGAGCGGGGGCTCCTACAATGAGCAGTTCTTC. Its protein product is CASSSVVRSGGSYNEQFF. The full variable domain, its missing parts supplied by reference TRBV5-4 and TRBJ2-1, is ETGVTQSPTHLIKTRGQQVTLRCSSQSGHNTVSWYQQALGQGPQFIFQYYREEENGRGNFPPRFSGLQFPNYSSELNVNALELDDSALYLCASSSVVRSGGSYNEQFFGPGTRLTVL.